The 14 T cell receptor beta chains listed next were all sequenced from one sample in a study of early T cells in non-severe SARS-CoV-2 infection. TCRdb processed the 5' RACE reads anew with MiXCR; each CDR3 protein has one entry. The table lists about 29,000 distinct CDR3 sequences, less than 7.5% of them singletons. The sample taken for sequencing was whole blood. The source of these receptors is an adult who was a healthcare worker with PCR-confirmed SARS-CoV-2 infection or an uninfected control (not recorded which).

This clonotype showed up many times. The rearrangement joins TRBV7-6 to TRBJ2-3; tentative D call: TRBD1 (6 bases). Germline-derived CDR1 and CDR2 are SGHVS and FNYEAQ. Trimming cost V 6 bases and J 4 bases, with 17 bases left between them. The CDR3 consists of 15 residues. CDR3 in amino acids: CASRLNRAGADTQYF. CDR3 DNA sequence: TGTGCCAGCAGGCTGAACAGGGCAGGGGCAGATACGCAGTATTTT.

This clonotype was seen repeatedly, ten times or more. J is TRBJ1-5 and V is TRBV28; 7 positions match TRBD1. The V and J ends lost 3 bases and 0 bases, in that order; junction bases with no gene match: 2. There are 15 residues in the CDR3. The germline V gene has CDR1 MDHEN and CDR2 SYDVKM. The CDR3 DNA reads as TGTGCCAGCAGTTTGACAGGGTTTAGCAATCAGCCCCAGCATTTT. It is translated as CASSLTGFSNQPQHF.

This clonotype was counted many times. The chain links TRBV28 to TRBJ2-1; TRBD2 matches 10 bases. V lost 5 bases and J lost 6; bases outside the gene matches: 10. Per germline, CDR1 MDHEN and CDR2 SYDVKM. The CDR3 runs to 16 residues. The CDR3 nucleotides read TGTGCCAGCAGTGCTCTCCTAGCGGGGGTCGCCAATGAGCAGTTCTTC. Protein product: CASSALLAGVANEQFF.

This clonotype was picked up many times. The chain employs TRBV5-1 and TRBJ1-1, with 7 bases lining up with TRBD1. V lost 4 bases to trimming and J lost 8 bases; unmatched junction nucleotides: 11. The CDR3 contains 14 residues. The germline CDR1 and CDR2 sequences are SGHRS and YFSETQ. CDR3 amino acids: CASSLGAQGREAFF. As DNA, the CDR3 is TGCGCCAGCAGCCTGGGTGCACAGGGGAGGGAAGCTTTCTTT.

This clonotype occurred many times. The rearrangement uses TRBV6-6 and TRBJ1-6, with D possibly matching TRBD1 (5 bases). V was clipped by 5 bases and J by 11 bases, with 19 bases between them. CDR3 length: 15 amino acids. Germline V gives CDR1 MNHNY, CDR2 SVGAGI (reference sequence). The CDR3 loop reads CASSHPPLWDAPLHF. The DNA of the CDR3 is TGTGCCAGCAGTCACCCCCCCTTGTGGGACGCACCCCTCCACTTT.

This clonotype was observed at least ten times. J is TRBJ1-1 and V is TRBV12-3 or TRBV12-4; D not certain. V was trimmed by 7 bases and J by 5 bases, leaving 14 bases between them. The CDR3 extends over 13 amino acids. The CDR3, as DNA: TGTGCCAGCACGGCGGGCCGAGGGACTGAAGCTTTCTTT. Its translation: CASTAGRGTEAFF.

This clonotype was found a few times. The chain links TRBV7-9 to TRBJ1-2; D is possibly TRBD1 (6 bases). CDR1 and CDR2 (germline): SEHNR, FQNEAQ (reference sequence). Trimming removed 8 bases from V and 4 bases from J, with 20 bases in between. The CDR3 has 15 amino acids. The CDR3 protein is CASSPHDRTAYGYTF. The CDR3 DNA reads TGTGCCAGCTCGCCCCACGACAGGACGGCCTATGGCTACACCTTC.

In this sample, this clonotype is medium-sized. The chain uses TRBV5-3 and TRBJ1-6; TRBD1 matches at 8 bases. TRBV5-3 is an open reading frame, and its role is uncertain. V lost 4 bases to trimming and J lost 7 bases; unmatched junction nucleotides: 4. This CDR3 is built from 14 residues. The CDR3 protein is CARSMTGDNSPLHF. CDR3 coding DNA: TGTGCCAGAAGCATGACAGGGGACAATTCACCCCTCCACTTT.

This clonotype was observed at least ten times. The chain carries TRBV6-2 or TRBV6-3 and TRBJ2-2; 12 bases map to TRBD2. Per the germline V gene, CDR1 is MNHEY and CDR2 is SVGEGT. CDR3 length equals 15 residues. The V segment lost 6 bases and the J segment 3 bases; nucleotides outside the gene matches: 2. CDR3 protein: CASRWTSGDTGELFF. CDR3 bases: TGTGCCAGCAGATGGACTAGCGGGGACACCGGGGAGCTGTTTTTT.

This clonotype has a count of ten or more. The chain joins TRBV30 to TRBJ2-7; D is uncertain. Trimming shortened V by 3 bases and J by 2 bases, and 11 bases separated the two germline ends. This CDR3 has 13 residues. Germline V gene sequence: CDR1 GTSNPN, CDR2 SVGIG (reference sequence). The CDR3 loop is CAWSASATYEQYF. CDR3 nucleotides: TGTGCCTGGAGCGCCTCAGCAACCTACGAGCAGTACTTC.

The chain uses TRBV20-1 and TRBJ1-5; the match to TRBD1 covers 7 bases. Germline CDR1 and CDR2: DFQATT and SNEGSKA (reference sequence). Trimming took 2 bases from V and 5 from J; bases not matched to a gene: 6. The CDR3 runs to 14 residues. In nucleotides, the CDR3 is TGCAGTGCTAGACTGACAGGGTGGGATCAGCCCCAGCATTTT. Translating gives CSARLTGWDQPQHF.

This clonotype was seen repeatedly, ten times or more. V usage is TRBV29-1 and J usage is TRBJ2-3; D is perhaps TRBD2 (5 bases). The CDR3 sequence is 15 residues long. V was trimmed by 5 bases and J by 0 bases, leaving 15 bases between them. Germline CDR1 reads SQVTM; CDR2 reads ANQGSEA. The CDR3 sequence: CSVSIAGTSTDTQYF. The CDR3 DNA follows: TGCAGCGTTTCAATTGCGGGTACTAGCACAGATACGCAGTATTTT.

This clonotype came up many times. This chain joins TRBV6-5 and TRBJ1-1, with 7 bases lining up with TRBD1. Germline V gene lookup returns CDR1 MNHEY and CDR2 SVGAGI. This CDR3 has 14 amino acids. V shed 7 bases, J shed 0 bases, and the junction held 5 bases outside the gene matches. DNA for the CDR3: TGTGCCAGCATCCAACAGGGGATGAACACTGAAGCTTTCTTT. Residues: CASIQQGMNTEAFF.

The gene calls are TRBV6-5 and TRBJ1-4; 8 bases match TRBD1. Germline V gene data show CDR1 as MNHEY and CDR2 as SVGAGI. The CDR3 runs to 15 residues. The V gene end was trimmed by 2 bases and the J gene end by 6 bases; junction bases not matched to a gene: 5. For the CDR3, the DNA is TGTGCCAGCAGTTACACCGGGACAGGCTATGAAAAACTGTTTTTT. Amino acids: CASSYTGTGYEKLFF.